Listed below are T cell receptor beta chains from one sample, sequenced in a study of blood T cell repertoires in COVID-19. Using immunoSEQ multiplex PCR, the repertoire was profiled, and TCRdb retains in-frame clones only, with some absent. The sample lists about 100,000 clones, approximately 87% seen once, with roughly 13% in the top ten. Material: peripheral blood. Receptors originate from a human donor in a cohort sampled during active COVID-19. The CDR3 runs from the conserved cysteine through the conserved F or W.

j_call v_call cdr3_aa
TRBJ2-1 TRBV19 CASSIRGNHNEQFF
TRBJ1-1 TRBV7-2 CASSPGTGREAFF
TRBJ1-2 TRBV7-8 CASSRQGAEGYTF
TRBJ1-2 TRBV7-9 CASSLDLEGNYGYTF
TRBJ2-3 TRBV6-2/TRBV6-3 CASSYSSSASGWSTDTQYF
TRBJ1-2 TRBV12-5 CASALDRAGGYTF
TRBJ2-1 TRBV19 CASRTTSGSYNEQFF
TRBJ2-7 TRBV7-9 CASSPRYAQGNEQYF
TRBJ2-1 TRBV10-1 CASSGGASGNNEQFF
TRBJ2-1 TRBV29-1 CSASTSGSSNEQFF
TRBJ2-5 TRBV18 CASSPGHVRETQYF
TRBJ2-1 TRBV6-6 CASTTSPFNEQFF
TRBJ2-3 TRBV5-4 CASSPPSRDTQYF
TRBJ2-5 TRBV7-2 CASSLTSGGPPQETQYF
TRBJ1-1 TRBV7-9 CASSVQGAVVTEAFF
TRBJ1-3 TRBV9 CASSADRANSGNTIYF
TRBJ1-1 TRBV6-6 CASTGLGGTEAFF
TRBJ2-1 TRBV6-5 CASSRTKYSSNEQFF
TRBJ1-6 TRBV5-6 CASSSRTGGLYPLHF
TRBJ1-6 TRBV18 CASTGQNNSPLHF
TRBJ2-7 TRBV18 CASSAIAGALDEQYF
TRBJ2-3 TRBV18 CASSRILADITDTQYF
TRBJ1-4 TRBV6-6 CASSYMDRGEKLFF
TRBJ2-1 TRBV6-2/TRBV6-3 CASSPGQGAYEQFF
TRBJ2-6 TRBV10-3 CAISDDAFGANVLTF
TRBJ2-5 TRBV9 CASSGGTAQETQYF
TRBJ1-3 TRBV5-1 CASSPESSGNTIYF